The present T cell receptor (beta chain) was sequenced within a study of blood T cell repertoires in COVID-19. Looking at the study overall: The United States, Italy and Spain supplied acute and convalescent COVID-19 samples. T cells, B-cell-depleted T cells, or PBMCs provided the cDNA or gDNA that served as material.

In the source study's methods: How many nucleated cells were present was estimated from reference gene primer amplification. Libraries were prepared by immunoSEQ multiplex PCR; TCRdb keeps only in-frame clonotypes and omits some of them. V and J calls and clone size come straight from that table; D and trimming were deduced from the DNA. The sample records approximately 110,000 clones, around 83% being singletons. Germline V gene data show CDR1 as SNHLY and CDR2 as FYNNEI. The CDR3 sequence is 14 residues long. Trimming removed 6 bases at V and 8 bases at J, with 16 bases between. The TCR comes from a man aged 35-49 years with acute or convalescent COVID-19. Sequences were obtained from peripheral blood. The chain links TRBV2 to TRBJ1-4; D possibly corresponds to TRBD1 (6 bases). The CDR3 spells CASSATGMGEKLFF. The DNA for the CDR3 is TGTGCCAGCAGCGCAACAGGGATGGGGGAAAAACTGTTTTTT. Complete variable domain (other parts from reference TRBV2 and TRBJ1-4): EPEVTQTPSHQVTQMGQEVILRCVPISNHLYFYWYRQILGQKVEFLVSFYNNEISEKSEIFDDQFSVERPDGSNFTLKIRSTKLEDSAMYFCASSATGMGEKLFFGSGTQLSVL.